The entry that follows covers one T cell receptor beta chain sequence. Its antigen is not known. Sequencing was performed with immunoSEQ multiplex PCR; in TCRdb, only in-frame clones are kept and a portion is missing. Of about 50,000 clones in the sample, about three quarters were seen once. Germline V gene sequence: CDR1 MDHEN, CDR2 SYDVKM. V gave up 4 bases and J gave up 5 bases, with 15 bases separating them. There are 15 residues in the CDR3. This sample stems from a study of vaccination effects on CD4 cells after COVID-19. Study-level information: Peptides at roughly 10 ug/ml and IL-2 at about 9.2 IU/ml were added to approximately 2 million PBMC per well.

Findings and caveats of the study: The vaccine-induced clones of healthy vaccinees included only 1 of 255 that cross-reacted with common cold coronaviruses. Clones that were induced by infection or by vaccine showed marked contraction late after vaccination.

Cultured cells yielded isolated CD4+ T cells after about ten days. V usage is TRBV28 and J usage is TRBJ2-1, with D tentatively TRBD2 (6 bases). This receptor was taken from a human donor who received a COVID-19 vaccine. The starting material was CD4+ T cells from PBMCs cultured without peptide, obtained before COVID-19 vaccination. This CDR3 is CASSSAGTGNNEQFF. The CDR3 nucleotides are TGTGCCAGCAGTTCCGCCGGGACTGGGAACAATGAGCAGTTCTTC.